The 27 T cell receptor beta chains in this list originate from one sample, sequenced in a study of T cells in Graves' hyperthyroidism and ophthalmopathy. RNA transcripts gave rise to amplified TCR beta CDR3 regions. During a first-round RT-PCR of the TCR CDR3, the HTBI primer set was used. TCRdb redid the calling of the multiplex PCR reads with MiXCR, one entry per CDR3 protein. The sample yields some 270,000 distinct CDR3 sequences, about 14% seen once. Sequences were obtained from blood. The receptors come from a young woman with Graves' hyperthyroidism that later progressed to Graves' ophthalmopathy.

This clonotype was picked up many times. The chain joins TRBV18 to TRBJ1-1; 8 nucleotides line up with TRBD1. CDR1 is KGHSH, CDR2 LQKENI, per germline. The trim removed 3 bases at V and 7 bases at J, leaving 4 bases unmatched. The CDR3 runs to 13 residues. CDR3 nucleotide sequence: TGTGCCAGCTCACCGGACAGGGTGGATGAAGCTTTCTTT. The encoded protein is CASSPDRVDEAFF.

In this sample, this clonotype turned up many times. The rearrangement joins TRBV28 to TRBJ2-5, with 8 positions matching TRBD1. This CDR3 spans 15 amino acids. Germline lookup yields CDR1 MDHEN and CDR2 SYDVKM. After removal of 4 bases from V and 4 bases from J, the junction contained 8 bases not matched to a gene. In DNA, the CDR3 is TGTGCCAGCAGTTCTGGGCAGGGGGCTGGAGAGACCCAGTACTTC. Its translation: CASSSGQGAGETQYF.

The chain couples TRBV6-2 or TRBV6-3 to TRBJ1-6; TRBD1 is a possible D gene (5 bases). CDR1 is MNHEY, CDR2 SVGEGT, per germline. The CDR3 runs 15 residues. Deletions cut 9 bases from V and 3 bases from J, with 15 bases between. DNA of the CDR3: TGTGCCAGTTGCCGGGGCAGAGGCTATAATTCACCCCTCCACTTT. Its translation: CASCRGRGYNSPLHF.

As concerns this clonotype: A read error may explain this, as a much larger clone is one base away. CDR3: CVSTTGAPSYEQYF. The CDR3 region has the DNA TGTGTCAGCACAACAGGGGCCCCCTCCTACGAGCAGTACTTC. The V call is TRBV28, the J call TRBJ2-7; 7 bases fit TRBD1. This CDR3 is built from 14 residues. The germline V gene has CDR1 MDHEN and CDR2 SYDVKM.

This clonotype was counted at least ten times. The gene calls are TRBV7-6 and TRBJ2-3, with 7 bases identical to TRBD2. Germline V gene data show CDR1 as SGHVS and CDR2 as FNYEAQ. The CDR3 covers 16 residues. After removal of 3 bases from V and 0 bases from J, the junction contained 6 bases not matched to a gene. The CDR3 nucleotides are TGTGCCAGCAGCTTCCTCGCGGGAGTAAGCACAGATACGCAGTATTTT. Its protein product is CASSFLAGVSTDTQYF.

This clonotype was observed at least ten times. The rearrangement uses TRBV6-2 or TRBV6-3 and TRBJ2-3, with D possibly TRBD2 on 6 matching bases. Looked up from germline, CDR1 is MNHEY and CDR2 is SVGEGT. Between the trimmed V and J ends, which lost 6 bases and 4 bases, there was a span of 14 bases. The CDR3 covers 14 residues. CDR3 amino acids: CASSQSGSADTQYF. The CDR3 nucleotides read TGTGCCAGCAGCCAATCCGGGAGCGCAGATACGCAGTATTTT.

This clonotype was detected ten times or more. As DNA, the CDR3 is TGTGCCAGCAGCTTGGAACAGGGGGATCACGAGCAGTACTTC. Protein: CASSLEQGDHEQYF. The chain links TRBV7-3 to TRBJ2-7; 8 bases agree with TRBD1. With 3 bases clipped from V and 5 bases from J, the junction kept 6 bases outside the gene matches. The CDR3 consists of 14 residues. Germline values: CDR1 SGHTA, CDR2 FQGTGA.

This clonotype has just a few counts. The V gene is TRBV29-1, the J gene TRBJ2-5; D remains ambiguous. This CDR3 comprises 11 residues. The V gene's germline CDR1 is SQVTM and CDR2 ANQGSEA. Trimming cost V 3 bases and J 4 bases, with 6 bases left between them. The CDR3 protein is CSVESGETQYF. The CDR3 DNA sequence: TGCAGCGTTGAGAGTGGAGAGACCCAGTACTTC.

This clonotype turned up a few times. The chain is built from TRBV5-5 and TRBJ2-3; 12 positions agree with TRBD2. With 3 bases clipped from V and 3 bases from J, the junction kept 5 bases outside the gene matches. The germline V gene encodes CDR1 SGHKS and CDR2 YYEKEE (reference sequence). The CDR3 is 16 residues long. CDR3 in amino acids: CASSSLGLAGTDTQYF. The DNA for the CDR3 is TGTGCCAGCAGCTCCCTGGGACTAGCGGGTACAGATACGCAGTATTTT.

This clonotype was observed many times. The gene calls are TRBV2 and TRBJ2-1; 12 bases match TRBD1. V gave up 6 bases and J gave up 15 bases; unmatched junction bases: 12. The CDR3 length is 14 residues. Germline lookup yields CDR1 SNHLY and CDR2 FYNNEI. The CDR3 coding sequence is TGTGCCAGCAGCCGGGACAGGGGGCCCCGCCAGCCGTTCTTC. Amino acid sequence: CASSRDRGPRQPFF.

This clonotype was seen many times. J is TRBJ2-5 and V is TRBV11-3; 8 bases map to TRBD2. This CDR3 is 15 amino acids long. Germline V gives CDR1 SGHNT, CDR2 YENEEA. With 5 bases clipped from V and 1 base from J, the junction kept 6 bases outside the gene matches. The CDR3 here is CASSRTSGLQETQYF. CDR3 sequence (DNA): TGTGCCAGCAGCCGAACTAGCGGTCTCCAAGAGACCCAGTACTTC.

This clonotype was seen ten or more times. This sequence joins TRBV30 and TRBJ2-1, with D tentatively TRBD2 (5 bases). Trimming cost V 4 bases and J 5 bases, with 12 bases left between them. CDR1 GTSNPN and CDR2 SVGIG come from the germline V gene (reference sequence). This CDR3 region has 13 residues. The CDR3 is CAWTGLADNEQFF. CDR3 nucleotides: TGTGCCTGGACCGGACTGGCGGACAATGAGCAGTTCTTC.

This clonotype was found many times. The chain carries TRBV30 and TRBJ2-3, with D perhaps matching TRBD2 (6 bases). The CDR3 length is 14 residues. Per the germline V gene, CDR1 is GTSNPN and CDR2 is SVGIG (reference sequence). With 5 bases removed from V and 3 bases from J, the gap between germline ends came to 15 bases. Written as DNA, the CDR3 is TGTGCCTGGGGCGCCGCGGGGTGGACAGATACGCAGTATTTT. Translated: CAWGAAGWTDTQYF.

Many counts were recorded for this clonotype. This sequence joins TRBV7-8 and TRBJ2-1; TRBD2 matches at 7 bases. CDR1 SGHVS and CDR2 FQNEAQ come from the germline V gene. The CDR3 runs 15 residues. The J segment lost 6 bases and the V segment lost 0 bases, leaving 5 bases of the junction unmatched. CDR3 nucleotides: TGTGCCAGCAGCTTAGCGGGAGGGGACCCCAATGAGCAGTTCTTC. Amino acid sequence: CASSLAGGDPNEQFF. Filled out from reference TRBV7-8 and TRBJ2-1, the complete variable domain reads GAGVSQSPRYKVAKRGQDVALRCDPISGHVSLFWYQQALGQGPEFLTYFQNEAQLDKSGLPSDRFFAERPEGSVSTLKIQRTQQEDSAVYLCASSLAGGDPNEQFFGPGTRLTVL.

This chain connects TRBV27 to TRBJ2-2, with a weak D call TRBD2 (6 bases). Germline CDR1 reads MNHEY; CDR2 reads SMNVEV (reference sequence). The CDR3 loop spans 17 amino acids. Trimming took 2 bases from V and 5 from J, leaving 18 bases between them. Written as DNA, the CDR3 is TGTGCCAGCAGTTTAAAGCACGCGCTAGCGTTAACCGGGGAGCTGTTTTTT. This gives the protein CASSLKHALALTGELFF.

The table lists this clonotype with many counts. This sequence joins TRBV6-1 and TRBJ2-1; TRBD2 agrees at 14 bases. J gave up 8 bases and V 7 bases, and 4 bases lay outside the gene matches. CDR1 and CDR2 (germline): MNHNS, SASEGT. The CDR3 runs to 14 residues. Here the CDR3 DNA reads TGTGCCAGCACAGGACTAGCGGGAGGCTATGAGCAGTTCTTC. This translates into CASTGLAGGYEQFF.

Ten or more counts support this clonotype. The CDR3 DNA is TGTGCCAGCAGTTTCGACAGGGGATCCCATGGCTACACCTTC. Translating it yields CASSFDRGSHGYTF. The V and J genes are TRBV28 and TRBJ1-2, with TRBD1 matching 8 bases. Germline values: CDR1 MDHEN, CDR2 SYDVKM. The junction had 6 bases not matched to a gene; V was cut back by 3 bases and J by 6 bases. This CDR3 is built from 14 residues.

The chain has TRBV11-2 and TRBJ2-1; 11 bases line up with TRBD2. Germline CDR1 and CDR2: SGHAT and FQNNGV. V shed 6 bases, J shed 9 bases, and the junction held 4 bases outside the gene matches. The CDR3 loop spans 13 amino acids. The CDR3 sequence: CASRTSGAPEQFF. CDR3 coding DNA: TGTGCCAGCAGGACTAGCGGGGCACCTGAGCAGTTCTTC.

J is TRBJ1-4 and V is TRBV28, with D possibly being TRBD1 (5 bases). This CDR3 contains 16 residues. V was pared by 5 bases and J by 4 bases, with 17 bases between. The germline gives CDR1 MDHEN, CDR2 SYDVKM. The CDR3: CASSLEGAPFNEKLFF. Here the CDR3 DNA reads TGTGCCAGCAGTCTCGAAGGGGCCCCTTTTAATGAAAAACTGTTTTTT.

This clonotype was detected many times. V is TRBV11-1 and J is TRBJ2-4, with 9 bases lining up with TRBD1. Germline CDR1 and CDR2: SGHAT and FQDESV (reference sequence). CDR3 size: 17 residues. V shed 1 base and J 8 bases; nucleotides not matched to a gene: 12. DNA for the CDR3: TGTGCCAGCAGCTTAGAGGGTCCGGGACAGGGAGGGGACATTCAGTACTTC. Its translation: CASSLEGPGQGGDIQYF.

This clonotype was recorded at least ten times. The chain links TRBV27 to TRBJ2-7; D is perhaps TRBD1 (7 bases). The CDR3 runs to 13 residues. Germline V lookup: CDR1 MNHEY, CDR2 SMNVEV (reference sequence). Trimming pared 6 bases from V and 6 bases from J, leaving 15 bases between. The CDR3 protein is CASRPGGQGEQYF. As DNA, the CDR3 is TGTGCCAGCAGACCAGGGGGGCAAGGCGAGCAGTACTTC.

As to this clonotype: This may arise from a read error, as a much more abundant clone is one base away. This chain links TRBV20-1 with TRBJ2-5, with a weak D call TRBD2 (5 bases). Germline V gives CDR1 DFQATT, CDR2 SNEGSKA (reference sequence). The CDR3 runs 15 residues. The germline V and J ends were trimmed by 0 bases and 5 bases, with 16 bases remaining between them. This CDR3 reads CSAREMERSEETQYF. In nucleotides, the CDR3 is TGCAGTGCTAGAGAAATGGAGCGGAGCGAGGAGACCCAGTACTTC.

The DNA for the CDR3 is TGTGCCAGCAGTTTATGGGAGTCCTATAATTCACCCCTCCACTTT. Translating gives CASSLWESYNSPLHF. The V gene is TRBV28, the J gene TRBJ1-6, with D uncertain. V was pared by 0 bases and J by 1 base, with 4 bases between. Germline V lookup: CDR1 MDHEN, CDR2 SYDVKM. The CDR3 sequence is 15 residues long.

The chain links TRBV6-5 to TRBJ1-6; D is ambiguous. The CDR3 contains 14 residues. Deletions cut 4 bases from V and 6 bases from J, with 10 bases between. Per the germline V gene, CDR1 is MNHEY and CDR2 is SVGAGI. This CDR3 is CASSLGWSNSPLHF. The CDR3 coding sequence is TGTGCCAGCAGTTTGGGGTGGAGTAATTCACCCCTCCACTTT.

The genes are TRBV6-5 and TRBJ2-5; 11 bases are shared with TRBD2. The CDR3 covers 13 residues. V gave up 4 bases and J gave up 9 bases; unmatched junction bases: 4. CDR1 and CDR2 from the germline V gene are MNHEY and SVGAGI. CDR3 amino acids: CASSSGLAESQYF. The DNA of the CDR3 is TGTGCCAGCAGTTCGGGACTAGCGGAGTCCCAGTACTTC.

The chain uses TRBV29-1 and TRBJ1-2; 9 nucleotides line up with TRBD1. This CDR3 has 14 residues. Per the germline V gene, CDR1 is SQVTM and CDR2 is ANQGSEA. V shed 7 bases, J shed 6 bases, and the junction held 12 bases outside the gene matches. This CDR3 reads CSESTGGRWDGYTF. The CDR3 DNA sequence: TGCAGCGAAAGTACAGGGGGCAGATGGGATGGCTACACCTTC. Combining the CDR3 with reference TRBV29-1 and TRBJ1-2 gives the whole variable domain SAVISQKPSRDICQRGTSLTIQCQVDSQVTMMFWYRQQPGQSLTLIATANQGSEATYESGFVIDKFPISRPNLTFSTLTVSNMSPEDSSIYLCSESTGGRWDGYTFGSGTRLTVV.

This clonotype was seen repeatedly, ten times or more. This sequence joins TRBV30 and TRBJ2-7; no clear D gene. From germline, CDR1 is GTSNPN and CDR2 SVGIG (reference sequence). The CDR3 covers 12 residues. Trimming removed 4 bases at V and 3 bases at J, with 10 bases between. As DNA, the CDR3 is TGTGCCTGGAAAAGAGATCGCTACGAGCAGTACTTC. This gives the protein CAWKRDRYEQYF.